The source of this T cell receptor beta chain is a study of blood T cell repertoires in COVID-19. Whole-study context: PBMCs, B-cell-depleted T cells, or T cells provided the cDNA or gDNA that made up the material.

Germline CDR1 and CDR2: LNHDA and SQIVND (reference sequence). This CDR3 contains 16 residues. J gave up 0 bases and V 3 bases, and 4 bases lay outside the gene matches. Original processing methods: It was from reference gene primer amplification that nucleated cell counts were estimated. Assay used: immunoSEQ multiplex PCR; TCRdb lists only in-frame clones, some missing. The DNA was the basis for D and trimming; V, J and clone size are from that table. Of about 59,000 clones listed, 91% are singletons. This rearrangement joins TRBV19 to TRBJ2-7; 11 bases map to TRBD2. The specimen was peripheral blood. This TCR derives from a human donor in a cohort sampled during active COVID-19. The DNA for the CDR3 is TGTGCCAGTAGTATCCGACTAGCGGGAAGCTCCTACGAGCAGTACTTC. This codes for CASSIRLAGSSYEQYF. Combining the CDR3 with reference TRBV19 and TRBJ2-7 gives the whole variable domain DGGITQSPKYLFRKEGQNVTLSCEQNLNHDAMYWYRQDPGQGLRLIYYSQIVNDFQKGDIAEGYSVSREKKESFPLTVTSAQKNPTAFYLCASSIRLAGSSYEQYFGPGTRLTVT.